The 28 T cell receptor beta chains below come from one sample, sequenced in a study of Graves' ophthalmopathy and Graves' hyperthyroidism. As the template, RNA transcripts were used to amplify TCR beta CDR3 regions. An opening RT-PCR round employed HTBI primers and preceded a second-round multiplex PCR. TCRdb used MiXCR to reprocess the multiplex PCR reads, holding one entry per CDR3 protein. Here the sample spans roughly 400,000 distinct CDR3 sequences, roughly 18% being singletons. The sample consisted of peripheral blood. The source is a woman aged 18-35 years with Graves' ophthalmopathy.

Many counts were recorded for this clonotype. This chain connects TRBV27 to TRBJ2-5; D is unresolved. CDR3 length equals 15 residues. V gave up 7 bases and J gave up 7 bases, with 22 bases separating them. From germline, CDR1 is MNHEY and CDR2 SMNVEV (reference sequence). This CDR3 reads CASMRYREVTGTQYF. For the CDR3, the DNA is TGTGCCAGCATGAGGTATAGAGAGGTAACGGGGACCCAGTACTTC.

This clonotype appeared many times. The CDR3 spells CASGSGRASGIQYF. The CDR3 DNA reads TGTGCCAGCGGAAGCGGGAGGGCCTCGGGAATTCAGTACTTC. This chain connects TRBV6-1 to TRBJ2-4, with TRBD2 matching over 10 bases. Germline CDR1 and CDR2: MNHNS and SASEGT. The CDR3 runs to 14 residues. The V gene end was trimmed by 8 bases and the J gene end by 10 bases; junction bases not matched to a gene: 11.

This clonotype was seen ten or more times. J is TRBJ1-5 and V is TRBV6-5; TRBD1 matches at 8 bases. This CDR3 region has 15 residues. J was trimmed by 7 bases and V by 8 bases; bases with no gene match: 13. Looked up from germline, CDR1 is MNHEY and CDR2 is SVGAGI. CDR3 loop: CASRTYRGSSQPQHF. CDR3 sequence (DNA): TGTGCCAGCCGGACATACAGGGGGTCCAGCCAGCCCCAGCATTTT.

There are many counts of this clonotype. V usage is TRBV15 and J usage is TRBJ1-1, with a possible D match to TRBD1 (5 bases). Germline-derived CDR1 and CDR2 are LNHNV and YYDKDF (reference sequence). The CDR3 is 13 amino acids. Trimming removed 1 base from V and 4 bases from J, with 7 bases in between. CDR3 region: CATSRVGGTEAFF. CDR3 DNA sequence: TGTGCCACCAGCAGAGTGGGGGGCACTGAAGCTTTCTTT.

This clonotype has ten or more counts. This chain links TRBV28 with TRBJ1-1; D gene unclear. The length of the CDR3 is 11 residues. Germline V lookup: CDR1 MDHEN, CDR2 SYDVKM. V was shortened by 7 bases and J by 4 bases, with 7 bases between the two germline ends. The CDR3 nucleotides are TGTGCCAGCATTAGGAGCACTGAAGCTTTCTTT. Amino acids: CASIRSTEAFF.

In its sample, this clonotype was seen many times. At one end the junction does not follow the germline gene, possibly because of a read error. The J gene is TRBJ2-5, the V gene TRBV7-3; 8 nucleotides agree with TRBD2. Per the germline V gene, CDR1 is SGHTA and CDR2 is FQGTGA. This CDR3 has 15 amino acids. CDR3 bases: TGTGCCAGCAGCGTAACGGGGGGGCGGTTGGAGACCCAGTACTTC. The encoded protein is CASSVTGGRLETQYF. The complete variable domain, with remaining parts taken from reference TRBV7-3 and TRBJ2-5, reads GAGVSQTPSNKVTEKGKYVELRCDPISGHTALYWYRQSLGQGPEFLIYFQGTGAADDSGLPNDRFFAVRPEGSVSTLKIQRTERGDSAVYLCASSVTGGRLETQYFGPGTRLLVL.

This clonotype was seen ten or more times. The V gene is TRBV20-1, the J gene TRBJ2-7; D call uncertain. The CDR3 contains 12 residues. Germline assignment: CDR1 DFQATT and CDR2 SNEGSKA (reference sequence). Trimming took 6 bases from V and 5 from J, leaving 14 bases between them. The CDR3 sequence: CSASWGTHEQYF. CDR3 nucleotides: TGCAGTGCCTCTTGGGGTACCCACGAGCAGTACTTC.

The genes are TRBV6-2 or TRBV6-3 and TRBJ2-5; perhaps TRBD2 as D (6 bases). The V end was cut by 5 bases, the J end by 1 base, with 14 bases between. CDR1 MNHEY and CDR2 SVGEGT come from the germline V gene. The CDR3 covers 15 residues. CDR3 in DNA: TGTGCCAGCAGTCGGCCCCTTAGCGGCCAAGAGACCCAGTACTTC. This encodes CASSRPLSGQETQYF.

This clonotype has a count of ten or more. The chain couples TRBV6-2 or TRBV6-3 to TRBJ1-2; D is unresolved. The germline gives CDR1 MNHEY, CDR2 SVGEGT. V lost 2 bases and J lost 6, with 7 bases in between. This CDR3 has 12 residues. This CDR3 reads CASSYPEDGYTF. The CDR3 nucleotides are TGTGCCAGCAGTTACCCGGAGGATGGCTACACCTTC.

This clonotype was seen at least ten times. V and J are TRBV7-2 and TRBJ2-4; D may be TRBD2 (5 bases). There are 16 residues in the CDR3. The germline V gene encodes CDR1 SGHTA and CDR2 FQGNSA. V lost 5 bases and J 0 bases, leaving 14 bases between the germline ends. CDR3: CASSQSRELAKNIQYF. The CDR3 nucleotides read TGTGCCAGCAGCCAATCGAGGGAGCTAGCCAAAAACATTCAGTACTTC.

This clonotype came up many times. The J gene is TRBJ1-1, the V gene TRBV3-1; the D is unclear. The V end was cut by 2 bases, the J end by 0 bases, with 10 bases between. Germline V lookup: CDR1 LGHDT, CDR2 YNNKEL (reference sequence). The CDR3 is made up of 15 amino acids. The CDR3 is CASSQPRGLNTEAFF. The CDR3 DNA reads TGTGCCAGCAGCCAACCCCGAGGGCTGAACACTGAAGCTTTCTTT.

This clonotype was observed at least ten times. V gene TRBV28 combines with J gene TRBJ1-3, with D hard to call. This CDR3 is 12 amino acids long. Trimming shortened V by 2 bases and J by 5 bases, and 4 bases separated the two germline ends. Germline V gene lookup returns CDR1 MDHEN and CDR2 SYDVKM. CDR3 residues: CASSLGRNTIYF. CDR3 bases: TGTGCCAGCAGTTTAGGGAGAAACACCATATATTTT. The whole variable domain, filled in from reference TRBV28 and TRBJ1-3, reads DVKVTQSSRYLVKRTGEKVFLECVQDMDHENMFWYRQDPGLGLRLIYFSYDVKMKEKGDIPEGYSVSREKKERFSLILESASTNQTSMYLCASSLGRNTIYFGEGSWLTVV.

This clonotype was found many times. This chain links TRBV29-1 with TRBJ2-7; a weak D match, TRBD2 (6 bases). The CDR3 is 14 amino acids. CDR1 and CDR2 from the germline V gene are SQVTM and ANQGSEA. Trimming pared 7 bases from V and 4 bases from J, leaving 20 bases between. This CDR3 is CSGSIAERPYEQYF. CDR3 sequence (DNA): TGCAGCGGCAGCATAGCGGAGCGCCCTTACGAGCAGTACTTC.

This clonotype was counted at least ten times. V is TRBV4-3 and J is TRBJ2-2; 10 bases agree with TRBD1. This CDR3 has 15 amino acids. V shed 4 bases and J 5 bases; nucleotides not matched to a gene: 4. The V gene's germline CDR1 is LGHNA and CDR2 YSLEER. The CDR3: CASSPGTGETGELFF. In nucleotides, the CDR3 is TGCGCCAGCAGCCCCGGGACAGGGGAAACCGGGGAGCTGTTTTTT.

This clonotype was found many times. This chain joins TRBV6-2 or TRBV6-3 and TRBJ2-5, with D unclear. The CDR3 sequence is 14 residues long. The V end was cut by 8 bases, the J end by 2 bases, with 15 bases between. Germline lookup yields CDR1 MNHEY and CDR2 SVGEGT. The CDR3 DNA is TGTGCCAGCCGCCTCGATCTAGAGCAAGAGACCCAGTACTTC. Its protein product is CASRLDLEQETQYF.

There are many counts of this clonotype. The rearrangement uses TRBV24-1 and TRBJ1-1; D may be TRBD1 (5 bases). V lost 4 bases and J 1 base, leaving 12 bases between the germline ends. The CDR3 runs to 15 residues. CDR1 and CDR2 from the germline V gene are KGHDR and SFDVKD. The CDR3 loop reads CATSDSDRPNTEAFF. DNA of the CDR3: TGTGCCACCAGTGACTCTGACAGACCGAACACTGAAGCTTTCTTT.

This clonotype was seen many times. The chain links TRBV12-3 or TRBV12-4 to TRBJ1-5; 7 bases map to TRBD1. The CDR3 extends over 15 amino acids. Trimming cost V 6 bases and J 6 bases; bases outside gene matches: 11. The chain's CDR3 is CASSPKDRAGQPQHF. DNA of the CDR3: TGTGCCAGCAGCCCAAAAGACAGGGCTGGTCAGCCCCAGCATTTT.

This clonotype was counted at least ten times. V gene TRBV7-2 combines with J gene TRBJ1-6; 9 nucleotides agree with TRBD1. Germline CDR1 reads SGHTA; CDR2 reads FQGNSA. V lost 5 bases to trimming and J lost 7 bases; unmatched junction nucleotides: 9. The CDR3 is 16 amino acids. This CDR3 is CASSLSGTGINSPLHF. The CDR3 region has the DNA TGTGCCAGCAGCCTCTCCGGGACAGGGATAAATTCACCCCTCCACTTT.

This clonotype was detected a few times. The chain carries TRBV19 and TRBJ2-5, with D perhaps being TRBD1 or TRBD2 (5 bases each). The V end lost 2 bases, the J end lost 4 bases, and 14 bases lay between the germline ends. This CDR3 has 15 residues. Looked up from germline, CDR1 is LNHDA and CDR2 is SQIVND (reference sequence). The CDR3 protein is CASSIWGTSRETQYF. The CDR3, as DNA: TGTGCCAGTAGTATATGGGGGACGTCCAGAGAGACCCAGTACTTC.

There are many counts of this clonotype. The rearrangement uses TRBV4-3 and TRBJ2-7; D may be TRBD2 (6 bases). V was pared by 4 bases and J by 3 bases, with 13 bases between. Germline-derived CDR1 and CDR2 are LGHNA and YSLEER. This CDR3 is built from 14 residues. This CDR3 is CASSRGLGLYEQYF. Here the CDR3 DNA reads TGCGCCAGCAGCCGGGGACTTGGGCTCTACGAGCAGTACTTC.

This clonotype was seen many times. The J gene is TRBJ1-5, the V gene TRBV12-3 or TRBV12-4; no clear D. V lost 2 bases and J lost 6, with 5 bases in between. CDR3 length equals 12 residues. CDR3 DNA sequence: TGTGCCAGCAGTTTACACATTCAGCCCCAGCATTTT. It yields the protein CASSLHIQPQHF.

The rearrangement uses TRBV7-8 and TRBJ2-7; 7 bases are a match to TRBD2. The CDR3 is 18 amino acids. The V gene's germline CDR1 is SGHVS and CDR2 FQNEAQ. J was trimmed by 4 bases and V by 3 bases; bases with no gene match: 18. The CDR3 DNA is TGTGCCAGCAGCTTCGTAGCTGGGGGGGTCAGGGTGGAATACGAGCAGTACTTC. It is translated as CASSFVAGGVRVEYEQYF.

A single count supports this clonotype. The CDR3 region has the DNA TGTGCCACCAGCTTACCCGGGACAGCGTACGAGCAGTACTTC. Protein product: CATSLPGTAYEQYF. The chain carries TRBV15 and TRBJ2-7, with TRBD1 matching 7 bases. V lost 5 bases, J lost 4 bases, and 8 bases stayed unmatched. This CDR3 has 14 residues. Germline-derived CDR1 and CDR2 are LNHNV and YYDKDF (reference sequence).

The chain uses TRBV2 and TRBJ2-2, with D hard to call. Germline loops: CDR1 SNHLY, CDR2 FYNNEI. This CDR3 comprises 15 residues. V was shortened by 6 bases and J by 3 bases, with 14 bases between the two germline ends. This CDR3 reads CASRGSAGYTGELFF. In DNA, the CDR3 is TGTGCCAGCAGGGGCTCGGCAGGATACACCGGGGAGCTGTTTTTT.

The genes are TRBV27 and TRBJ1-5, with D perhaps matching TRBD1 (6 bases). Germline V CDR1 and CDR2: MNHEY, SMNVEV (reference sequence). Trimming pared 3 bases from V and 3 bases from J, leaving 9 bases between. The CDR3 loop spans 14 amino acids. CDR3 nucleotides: TGTGCCAGCAGTTTTACAGGGCCCAATCAGCCCCAGCATTTT. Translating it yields CASSFTGPNQPQHF.

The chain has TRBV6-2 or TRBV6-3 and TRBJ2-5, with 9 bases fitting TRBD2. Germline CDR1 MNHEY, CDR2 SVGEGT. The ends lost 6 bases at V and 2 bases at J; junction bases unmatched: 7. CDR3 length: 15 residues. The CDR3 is CASRRAGGTQETQYF. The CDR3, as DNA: TGTGCCAGCAGACGAGCGGGAGGAACACAAGAGACCCAGTACTTC.

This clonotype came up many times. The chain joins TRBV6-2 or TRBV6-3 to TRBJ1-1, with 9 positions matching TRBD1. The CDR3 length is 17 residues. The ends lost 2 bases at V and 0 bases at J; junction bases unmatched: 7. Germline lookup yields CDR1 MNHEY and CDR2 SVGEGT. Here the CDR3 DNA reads TGTGCCAGCAGTTACAAGACAGGGGGATTGCTGAACACTGAAGCTTTCTTT. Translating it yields CASSYKTGGLLNTEAFF.

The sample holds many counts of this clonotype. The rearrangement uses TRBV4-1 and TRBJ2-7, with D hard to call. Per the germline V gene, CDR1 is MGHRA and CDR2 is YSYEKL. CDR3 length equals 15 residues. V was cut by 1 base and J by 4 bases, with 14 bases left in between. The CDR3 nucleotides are TGCGCCAGCAGCCAAGGGATAAGGCCAATTTACGAGCAGTACTTC. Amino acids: CASSQGIRPIYEQYF.